This record concerns one TCR beta chain sequence. This clonotype was counted only a few times. Its antigen is not yet known. Base qualities are missing; no much larger clone stands one base away. The data were obtained in a study of identical twins (dated by TCRdb to 2016 to 2017). Looking at the study overall: To test whether fetal clonotypes persist, the study used deep sequencing on TCR alpha and beta repertoires from monozygotic twins, unrelated adults of various ages, and cord blood. To rule out contamination, the twin experiments were replicated at different times with different library preparation protocols. What the authors observed across the whole study: Compared with coincidental sharing between unrelated individuals, an excess of low generation-probability sequences was observed among out-of-frame TCR alpha sequences shared between twins. Excess twin sharing in beta out-of-frame sequences was weaker because fewer shared sequences lowered the signal-to-noise ratio. In monozygotic twins, out-of-frame TCR alpha sharing was systematically underestimated by recombination models, although the models agreed with sharing between unrelated individuals. Because the same donors could not be followed over many years, the conclusions depended on cross-sectional statistical analysis. Invariant T cells such as MAIT and iNKT could partly confound zero-insertion analyses, though diverse VJ usage argued against this for most clonotypes. Abundant cord blood beta clonotypes carried fewer insertions; young adult naive repertoires showed a weaker similar trend, while memory repertoires showed none.

Receptor libraries were prepared by 5' RACE. Sequencing took place on an Illumina HiSeq 2000. Template switching introduced a universal primer binding site; the final cDNA contained a unique molecular identifier, enabling accurate counting of TCR cDNA molecules. First-strand cDNA for TCR alpha and beta chains was synthesized from specific primers in the conserved constant-segment region. To control for contamination, every cDNA library carried two barcodes: a SMART-Mk sample barcode plus Illumina barcodes. TruSeq adapter sequences and Illumina sample barcodes were added in two successive PCR steps. The Illumina HiSeq platform was used with custom primers to sequence TCR alpha and beta cDNA libraries. The paper's processing steps were these. Raw reads were processed with MiGEC to extract unique molecular identifiers, and MiXCR was used to determine CDR3 positions. For each individual, recombination models were inferred using an EM algorithm with the repgenHMM and IGoR tools. The analysis of shared clonotypes was done with the tcR package in R, with sharing normalized by the product of cloneset sizes. Out-of-frame nonproductive sequences were analyzed to study raw recombination free of thymic and clonal selection effects. TCRdb reworked the public reads: Q25 trimming with fastp, MiXCR clone assembly, productive beta chains retained. Each CDR3 protein appears once, grouped with its most common genes and DNA. TCRdb's processing, not the authors', yielded these V and J calls. The sample yields hundreds of thousands of distinct CDR3 sequences; 8.5% to 9% were counted once. The ten largest clonotypes hold around 0.95% of the sample.

Only healthy Caucasian donors were included. Three pairs of female monozygotic twins, all aged roughly 18 to 29 years, were included in the twin cohort. Peripheral blood mononuclear cells were the source from which RNA for the TCR libraries was isolated. Germline trimming amounts to 3 bases on V and 4 bases on J, with 6 as the count of junction bases outside the gene matches. Counted from cysteine to phenylalanine, this CDR3 has 16 amino acids. The only DNA kept is the CDR3, 48 bases in frame from the first base. As encoded in the germline V gene, CDR1 is LGHNA while CDR2 is YNFKEQ. These sequences were also reported in another study, on yellow fever vaccine responses in identical twins. From that second study: The T cell response to vaccination in identical twins was reported by the authors to appear partly convergent and partly personalized. Focusing on identical twins, the study followed the T cell clones that responded to the vaccine, and did so with precision.

This sequence was found in a woman between 18 and 30 years old in good health. Recombination connected TRBV4-2 to TRBJ2-2; 9 bases in between match TRBD2. The sample was PBMCs. Here is the DNA: TGTGCCAGCAGCCAGGTTTTAGCGGGGGTCACCGGGGAGCTGTTTTTT. Its amino acids are CASSQVLAGVTGELFF.